The rows below give T cell receptor beta chains drawn from one sample of a study of tumor-infiltrating lymphocytes in localized non-small cell lung cancer. Sequenced by immunoSEQ multiplex PCR; TCRdb stores in-frame clones only, minus some. This table holds thousands of clones, 60% to 80% found once. Material for sequencing was uninvolved lung tissue not adjacent to the tumor. The receptors were gathered from a human donor with non-small cell lung cancer. Each CDR3 is given with its conserved first and last residue. D genes are given only for firm matches. Clone size is shown for a subset of rows, as once, few, many or a class of expanded clone.

v_call,clone_size,d_call,j_call,cdr3_aa,cdr3_nt
TRBV7-2,.,.,TRBJ2-1,CASSFLGENEQFF,TGTGCCAGCAGCTTCCTTGGGGAGAATGAGCAGTTCTTC
TRBV19,.,TRBD1,TRBJ1-5,CASRRMGQGGNQPQHF,TGTGCCAGTAGGAGAATGGGACAGGGAGGCAATCAGCCCCAGCATTTT
TRBV6-5,.,.,TRBJ1-3,CASSYYATSGNTIYF,TGTGCCAGCAGTTACTACGCAACCTCTGGAAACACCATATATTTT
TRBV6-1,few,.,TRBJ1-1,CASRDTTEAFF,TGTGCCAGCAGGGACACCACTGAAGCTTTCTTT
TRBV5-6,.,.,TRBJ1-1,CASRRELGSAFF,TGTGCCAGCAGACGGGAGTTGGGGTCGGCTTTCTTT
TRBV5-1,.,.,TRBJ1-5,CASSYDYSNQPQHF,TGCGCCAGCAGCTACGATTATAGCAATCAGCCCCAGCATTTT
TRBV4-1,.,.,TRBJ1-1,CASSQSRPPTNLNTEAFF,TGCGCCAGCAGCCAATCCCGCCCCCCGACAAATTTGAACACTGAAGCTTTCTTT
TRBV6-1,.,.,TRBJ1-1,CASTGLADTEAFF,TGTGCCAGCACAGGGCTTGCGGACACTGAAGCTTTCTTT
TRBV4-1,few,TRBD1,TRBJ1-5,CASSQGDRPNHQPQHF,TGCGCCAGCAGCCAAGGGGACAGGCCCAATCATCAGCCCCAGCATTTT
TRBV28,.,.,TRBJ2-1,CASSLLTSLDNEQFF,TGTGCCAGCAGTCTGTTAACTAGCTTAGACAATGAGCAGTTCTTC
TRBV4-3,.,.,TRBJ2-5,CASSQDPVRRETQYF,TGCGCCAGCAGCCAAGATCCGGTACGACGAGAGACCCAGTACTTC
TRBV6-5,.,.,TRBJ2-7,CASSYGVGEGTGEQYF,TGTGCCAGCAGTTACGGGGTTGGCGAGGGCACGGGGGAGCAGTACTTC
TRBV29-1,.,TRBD1,TRBJ2-1,CSPPGQGNNEQFF,TGCAGCCCACCGGGACAGGGGAACAATGAGCAGTTCTTC
TRBV6-5,.,TRBD1,TRBJ1-5,CASRRTGRNQPQHF,TGTGCCAGCAGGAGGACAGGCCGCAATCAGCCCCAGCATTTT
TRBV5-1,.,TRBD2,TRBJ2-5,CASSLNGRTETQYF,TGCGCCAGCAGCTTGAACGGGAGGACAGAGACCCAGTACTTC
TRBV15,.,TRBD1,TRBJ1-3,CATSKDRAGNTIYF,TGTGCCACCAGCAAGGACAGGGCGGGAAACACCATATATTTT
TRBV7-9,medium-sized,.,TRBJ2-7,CASSLSAGSYEQYF,TGTGCCAGCAGCTTATCGGCGGGCTCCTACGAGCAGTACTTC
TRBV4-2,.,TRBD2,TRBJ2-1,CASSQVEAGHNEQFF,TGTGCCAGCAGCCAAGTTGAAGCGGGGCACAATGAGCAGTTCTTC
TRBV11-2,.,TRBD2,TRBJ2-3,CASSLDRGRTSDTQYF,TGTGCCAGCAGCTTAGATCGCGGGAGAACGTCAGATACGCAGTATTTT
TRBV11-2,.,.,TRBJ2-2,CASSSLSTGELFF,TGTGCCAGCAGCTCCCTTAGCACCGGGGAGCTGTTTTTT
TRBV7-3,large,TRBD2,TRBJ2-1,CASSSHALTSGSSYNEQFF,TGTGCCAGCAGCTCACACGCACTGACTAGCGGCAGCTCCTACAATGAGCAGTTCTTC
TRBV4-3,.,.,TRBJ2-3,CASSQDPRGSSTDTQYF,TGCGCCAGCAGCCAAGACCCCCGAGGATCTAGCACAGATACGCAGTATTTT
TRBV30,.,.,TRBJ1-5,CAWSAGQFYSNQPQHF,TGTGCCTGGAGTGCAGGACAGTTCTATAGCAATCAGCCCCAGCATTTT
TRBV27,medium-sized,.,TRBJ2-4,CASSPGTTKNIQYF,TGTGCCAGCAGCCCCGGGACGACCAAAAACATTCAGTACTTC
TRBV11-3,.,.,TRBJ2-1,CASSPGPPNNEQFF,TGTGCCAGCAGCCCGGGACCCCCGAACAATGAGCAGTTCTTC
TRBV5-1,.,TRBD2,TRBJ2-5,CASSLGVSGSPRTQYF,TGCGCCAGCAGCTTGGGGGTTAGCGGGAGCCCGAGAACCCAGTACTTC
TRBV15,.,TRBD2,TRBJ2-7,CATSSGLAGARAYEQYF,TGTGCCACCAGCAGCGGACTAGCGGGAGCAAGGGCCTACGAGCAGTACTTC
TRBV28,.,.,TRBJ1-2,CASSLGGEWGYTF,TGTGCCAGCAGTTTAGGGGGGGAATGGGGCTACACCTTC
TRBV5-6,.,.,TRBJ2-1,CASTRGRQGENEQFF,TGTGCCAGCACTCGTGGAAGGCAGGGCGAAAATGAGCAGTTCTTC
TRBV7-9,.,.,TRBJ1-2,CASSLLEYGYTF,TGTGCCAGCAGCTTACTAGAGTATGGCTACACCTTC
TRBV11-3,medium-sized,TRBD1,TRBJ2-5,CASSLGTGLNQETQYF,TGTGCCAGCAGCTTAGGGACAGGCCTAAACCAAGAGACCCAGTACTTC
TRBV6-6,.,.,TRBJ2-7,CASSYAPTEYEQYF,TGTGCCAGCAGTTACGCCCCGACAGAATACGAGCAGTACTTC
TRBV5-5,.,.,TRBJ1-1,CASSLAGREAFF,TGTGCCAGCAGCTTGGCAGGCAGGGAAGCTTTCTTT
TRBV7-2,.,.,TRBJ2-7,CASSLSGTESYEQYF,TGTGCCAGCAGCTTATCTGGGACTGAGTCCTACGAGCAGTACTTC
TRBV23-1,.,TRBD1,TRBJ2-5,CASSQRGQGFRETQYF,TGCGCCAGCAGTCAACGCGGACAGGGGTTCCGAGAGACCCAGTACTTC
TRBV27,.,TRBD2,TRBJ2-5,CASSFSGWAGGPETQYF,TGTGCCAGCAGTTTCTCGGGCTGGGCGGGAGGGCCAGAGACCCAGTACTTC
TRBV20-1,few,.,TRBJ1-1,CSVSGATEAFF,TGCAGTGTCTCAGGGGCCACTGAAGCTTTCTTT
TRBV15,.,.,TRBJ2-7,CATSSGRGAGYEQYF,TGTGCCACCAGCAGCGGAAGGGGTGCAGGCTACGAGCAGTACTTC
TRBV11-3,once,.,TRBJ2-5,CASSAQTSQETQYF,TGTGCCAGCAGCGCCCAAACCAGCCAAGAGACCCAGTACTTC
TRBV5-4,.,TRBD2,TRBJ2-7,CASSPGGSENYEQYF,TGTGCCAGCAGCCCGGGAGGTAGCGAGAACTACGAGCAGTACTTC
TRBV7-2,.,.,TRBJ2-3,CASSPGAPTPPDTQYF,TGTGCCAGCAGCCCAGGGGCCCCCACCCCCCCAGATACGCAGTATTTT
TRBV6-5,.,TRBD2,TRBJ2-7,CASSYSGLDRYEQYF,TGTGCCAGCAGTTACTCAGGACTAGATCGGTACGAGCAGTACTTC
TRBV7-2,.,.,TRBJ2-2,CASSLLSPGTTGELFF,TGTGCCAGCAGCTTACTATCTCCGGGAACCACCGGGGAGCTGTTTTTT
TRBV13,.,.,TRBJ1-1,CASSLVRSNTEAFF,TGTGCCAGCAGCTTGGTCAGGTCGAACACTGAAGCTTTCTTT
TRBV9,.,.,TRBJ2-1,CASTPTRLRIRNEQFF,TGTGCCAGCACCCCAACGAGGCTTCGGATACGCAATGAGCAGTTCTTC
TRBV11-3,.,TRBD2,TRBJ2-3,CASSLGTSGMGTDTQYF,TGTGCCAGCAGCTTGGGGACTAGCGGGATGGGGACAGATACGCAGTATTTT
TRBV6-1,.,TRBD1,TRBJ1-3,CASSDKGTGARNTIYF,TGTGCCAGCAGTGATAAGGGGACAGGGGCACGAAACACCATATATTTT
TRBV10-2,.,.,TRBJ2-5,CASSERETQYF,TGCGCCAGCAGTGAGAGGGAGACCCAGTACTTC
TRBV2,.,.,TRBJ2-1,CASSTGKQFF,TGTGCCAGCAGTACAGGGAAGCAGTTCTTC
TRBV10-3,.,TRBD1,TRBJ2-5,CAIKGTAQETQYF,TGTGCCATCAAAGGGACAGCTCAAGAGACCCAGTACTTC
TRBV7-2,once,TRBD1,TRBJ2-7,CASSLTGVDYEQYF,TGTGCCAGCAGCTTAACAGGGGTTGACTACGAGCAGTACTTC
TRBV5-1,.,TRBD2,TRBJ2-5,CASSAGGREAGETQYF,TGCGCCAGCAGCGCTGGTGGGCGGGAGGCAGGGGAGACCCAGTACTTC